The 10 T cell receptor beta chains listed next were all sequenced from one sample in a study of blood T cell repertoires in COVID-19. Generated by immunoSEQ multiplex PCR, the TCRdb table keeps only in-frame clones and is missing some. The sample has around 140,000 clones, approximately 84% seen once; the top ten hold less than 2.5%. Sequenced material: peripheral blood. The receptors originated from a woman aged 55-75 years with acute or convalescent COVID-19.

In this sample, this clone turned up a few times. This rearrangement joins TRBV27 to TRBJ2-7; TRBD2 matches 11 bases. This CDR3 spans 14 amino acids. Unmatched junction bases numbered 3, after V lost 5 bases and J lost 3 bases. Germline lookup yields CDR1 MNHEY and CDR2 SMNVEV (reference sequence). As DNA, the CDR3 is TGTGCCAGCAGTCCGGGGACTAGCGGCTACGAGCAGTACTTC. Its translation: CASSPGTSGYEQYF.

The rearrangement joins TRBV29-1 to TRBJ2-7; 11 nucleotides match TRBD1. The length of the CDR3 is 13 residues. Germline CDR1 SQVTM, CDR2 ANQGSEA. This CDR3 reads CSALGTGGYEQYF. CDR3 coding DNA: TGCAGTGCTTTGGGGACAGGGGGCTACGAGCAGTACTTC.

The chain is built from TRBV6-1 and TRBJ2-7; 9 bases are a match to TRBD2. The germline V gene encodes CDR1 MNHNS and CDR2 SASEGT. This CDR3 is built from 16 residues. With V trimmed by 1 base and J by 5 bases, 9 bases remained unmatched. CDR3 residues: CASSEGRLAGYDEQYF. Written as DNA, the CDR3 is TGTGCCAGCAGTGAAGGTCGTCTAGCGGGATACGACGAGCAGTACTTC.

This chain uses TRBV19 with TRBJ2-7, with 7 bases that match TRBD1. The germline gives CDR1 LNHDA, CDR2 SQIVND (reference sequence). The trim removed 4 bases at V and 3 bases at J, leaving 9 bases unmatched. The CDR3 totals 15 residues. The CDR3: CASSTETGPYYEQYF. CDR3 nucleotides: TGTGCCAGTAGTACAGAGACAGGGCCGTACTACGAGCAGTACTTC. Drawing the rest from reference TRBV19 and TRBJ2-7, the complete variable domain is DGGITQSPKYLFRKEGQNVTLSCEQNLNHDAMYWYRQDPGQGLRLIYYSQIVNDFQKGDIAEGYSVSREKKESFPLTVTSAQKNPTAFYLCASSTETGPYYEQYFGPGTRLTVT.

This clone has a handful of counts. Additional DNA sequences in this sample encode the identical CDR3. This chain connects TRBV18 to TRBJ1-2, with 8 nucleotides matching TRBD1. The germline V gene encodes CDR1 KGHSH and CDR2 LQKENI. J lost 4 bases, V lost 3 bases, and 4 bases had no gene match. CDR3 size: 14 residues. This CDR3 is CASSPADRGYGYTF. CDR3 coding DNA: TGTGCCAGCTCACCCGCCGACAGGGGCTATGGCTACACCTTC.

CDR3 sequence reads: CAWSVGTGTSFLRELFF. CDR3 DNA sequence: TGTGCCTGGAGTGTGGGGACCGGGACTAGCTTTTTGAGGGAGCTGTTTTTT. This rearrangement joins TRBV30 to TRBJ2-2, with 9 bases aligning to TRBD2. J was trimmed by 9 bases and V by 0 bases; bases with no gene match: 14. Germline V CDR1 and CDR2: GTSNPN, SVGIG (reference sequence). The CDR3 extends over 17 amino acids.

Here the CDR3 reads CASSQDRLVREPSTEAFF. The DNA for the CDR3 is TGTGCCAGCAGCCAAGATAGACTTGTCCGGGAACCTAGTACTGAAGCTTTCTTT. The chain uses TRBV14 and TRBJ1-1; D call uncertain. V was clipped by 0 bases and J by 5 bases, with 22 bases between them. Germline CDR1 and CDR2: SGHDN and FVKESK. The length of the CDR3 is 18 residues.

There are a few counts of this clone. The chain uses TRBV10-2 and TRBJ2-7; 7 bases agree with TRBD1. The germline CDR1 and CDR2 sequences are WSHSY and SAAADI. V shed 0 bases and J 2 bases; nucleotides not matched to a gene: 10. This CDR3 spans 17 amino acids. CDR3 nucleotide sequence: TGCGCCAGCAGTGAGTCGTACAGGGGAAAGAAACCCTACGAGCAGTACTTC. Translated, it gives CASSESYRGKKPYEQYF.

This rearrangement joins TRBV7-8 to TRBJ1-4; 9 bases map to TRBD1. The CDR3 is 17 residues long. The germline V gene encodes CDR1 SGHVS and CDR2 FQNEAQ. V dropped 5 bases and J dropped 4; count of bases not matched to a gene: 11. CDR3 protein: CASSIGQGSTSNEKLFF. DNA for the CDR3: TGTGCCAGCAGCATAGGACAGGGGTCGACTAGTAATGAAAAACTGTTTTTT.

The chain couples TRBV27 to TRBJ2-7; 12 nucleotides agree with TRBD2. CDR3 length: 14 residues. In germline, CDR1 is MNHEY, CDR2 SMNVEV (reference sequence). The trim removed 5 bases at V and 5 bases at J, leaving 4 bases unmatched. CDR3 sequence: CASSRGLAGHEQYF. Here the CDR3 DNA reads TGTGCCAGCAGTCGCGGACTAGCGGGACACGAGCAGTACTTC.